This TCR beta chain was documented in a study of shared T cell receptors in the human thymus. V was clipped by 3 bases and J by 3 bases; unmatched bases: 8. The CDR3 has 16 amino acids. CDR1 and CDR2 (germline): MGHDK, SYGVNS. Sequencing used immunoSEQ multiplex PCR; TCRdb keeps in-frame clones, though not all of them. The sample includes approximately 760,000 clones, 80% to 90% of them seen just once. These records were also assigned to another study, of human thymus T cells. As that study records: Among unrelated individuals, related research reported thymic repertoires that overlapped highly.

The chain has TRBV25-1 and TRBJ2-4, with TRBD1 matching 7 bases. Sequenced sample: thymocytes. The clonotype was recovered from a girl in the first two years of life with a congenital heart defect. The CDR3 sequence: CASSELDRVNKNIQYF. The CDR3, as DNA: TGTGCCAGCAGTGAGCTCGACAGGGTGAACAAAAACATTCAGTACTTC.